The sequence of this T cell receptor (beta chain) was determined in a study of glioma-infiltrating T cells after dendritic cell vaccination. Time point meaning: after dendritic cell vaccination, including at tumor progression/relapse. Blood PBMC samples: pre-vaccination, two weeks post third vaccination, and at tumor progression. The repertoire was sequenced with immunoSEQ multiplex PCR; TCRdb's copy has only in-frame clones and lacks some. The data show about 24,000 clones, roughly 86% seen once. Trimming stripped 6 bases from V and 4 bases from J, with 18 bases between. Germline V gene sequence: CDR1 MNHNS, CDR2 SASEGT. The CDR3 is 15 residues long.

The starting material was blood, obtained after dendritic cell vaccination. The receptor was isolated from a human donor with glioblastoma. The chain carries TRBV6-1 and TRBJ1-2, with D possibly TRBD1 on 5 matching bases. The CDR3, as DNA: TGTGCCAGCAGCTTGGGGCAGGGCCGTAGCTATGGCTACACCTTC. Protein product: CASSLGQGRSYGYTF.